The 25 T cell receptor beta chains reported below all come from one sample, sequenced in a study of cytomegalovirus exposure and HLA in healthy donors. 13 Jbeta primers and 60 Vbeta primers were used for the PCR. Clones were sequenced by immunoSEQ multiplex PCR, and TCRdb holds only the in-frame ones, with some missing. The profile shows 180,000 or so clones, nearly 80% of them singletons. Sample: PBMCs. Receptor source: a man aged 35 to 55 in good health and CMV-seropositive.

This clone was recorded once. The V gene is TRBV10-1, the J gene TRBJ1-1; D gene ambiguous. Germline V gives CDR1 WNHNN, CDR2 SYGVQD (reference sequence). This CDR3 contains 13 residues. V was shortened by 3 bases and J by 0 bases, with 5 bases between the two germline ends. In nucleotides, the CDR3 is TGCGCCAGCAGTGACAGATTGAACACTGAAGCTTTCTTT. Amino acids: CASSDRLNTEAFF.

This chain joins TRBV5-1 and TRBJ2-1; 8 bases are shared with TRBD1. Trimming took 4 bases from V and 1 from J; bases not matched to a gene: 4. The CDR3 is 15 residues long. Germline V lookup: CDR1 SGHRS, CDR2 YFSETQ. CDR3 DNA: TGCGCCAGCAGCCCCGACAGGGGATCCTACAATGAGCAGTTCTTC. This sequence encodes CASSPDRGSYNEQFF.

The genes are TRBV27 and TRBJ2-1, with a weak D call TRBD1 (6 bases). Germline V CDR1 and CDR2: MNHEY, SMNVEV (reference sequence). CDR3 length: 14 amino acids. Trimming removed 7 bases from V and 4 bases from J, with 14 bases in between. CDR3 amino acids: CASTQGTLYNEQFF. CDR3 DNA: TGTGCCAGCACTCAGGGGACCCTATACAATGAGCAGTTCTTC.

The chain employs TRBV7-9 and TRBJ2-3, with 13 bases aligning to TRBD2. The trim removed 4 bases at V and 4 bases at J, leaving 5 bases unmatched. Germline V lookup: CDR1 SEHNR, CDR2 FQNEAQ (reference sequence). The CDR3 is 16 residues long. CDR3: CASSSIGLAGADTQYF. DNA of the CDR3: TGTGCCAGCAGCTCCATCGGACTAGCGGGAGCAGATACGCAGTATTTT.

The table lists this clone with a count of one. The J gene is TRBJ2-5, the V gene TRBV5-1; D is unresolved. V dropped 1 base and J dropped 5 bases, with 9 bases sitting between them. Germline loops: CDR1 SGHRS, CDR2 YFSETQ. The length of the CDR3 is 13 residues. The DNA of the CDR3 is TGCGCCAGCAGCTTGTCCCCACTGGAGACCCAGTACTTC. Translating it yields CASSLSPLETQYF.

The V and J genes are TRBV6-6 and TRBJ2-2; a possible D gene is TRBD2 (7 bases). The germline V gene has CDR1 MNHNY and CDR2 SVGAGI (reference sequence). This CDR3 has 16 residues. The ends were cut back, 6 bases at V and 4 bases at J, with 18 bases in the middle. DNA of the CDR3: TGTGCCAGCAGGGACTTTAGAGGGGGGGGCACCGGGGAGCTGTTTTTT. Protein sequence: CASRDFRGGGTGELFF.

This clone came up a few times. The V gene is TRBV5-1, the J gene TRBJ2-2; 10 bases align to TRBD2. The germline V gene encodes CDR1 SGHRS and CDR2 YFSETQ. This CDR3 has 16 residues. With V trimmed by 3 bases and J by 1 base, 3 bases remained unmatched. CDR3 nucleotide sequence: TGCGCCAGCAGCTCCGGGACTAGCGAGAACACCGGGGAGCTGTTTTTT. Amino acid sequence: CASSSGTSENTGELFF. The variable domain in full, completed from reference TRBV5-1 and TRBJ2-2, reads KAGVTQTPRYLIKTRGQQVTLSCSPISGHRSVSWYQQTPGQGLQFLFEYFSETQRNKGNFPGRFSGRQFSNSRSEMNVSTLELGDSALYLCASSSGTSENTGELFFGEGSRLTVL.

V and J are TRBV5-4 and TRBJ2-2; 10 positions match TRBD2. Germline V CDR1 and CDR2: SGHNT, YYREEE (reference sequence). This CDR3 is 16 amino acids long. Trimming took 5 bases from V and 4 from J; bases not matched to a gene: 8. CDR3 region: CASRAALAGVTGELFF. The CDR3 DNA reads TGTGCCAGCAGGGCTGCCCTAGCGGGAGTCACCGGGGAGCTGTTTTTT.

CDR3 sequence (DNA): TGTGCCACCCAACCTAGCTTGGGTGGGAAGACCCAGTACTTC. This encodes CATQPSLGGKTQYF. V and J are TRBV6-6 and TRBJ2-5; tentative D call: TRBD2 (5 bases). Trimming removed 10 bases at V and 6 bases at J, with 21 bases between. CDR3 length equals 14 residues. The germline V gene has CDR1 MNHNY and CDR2 SVGAGI (reference sequence).

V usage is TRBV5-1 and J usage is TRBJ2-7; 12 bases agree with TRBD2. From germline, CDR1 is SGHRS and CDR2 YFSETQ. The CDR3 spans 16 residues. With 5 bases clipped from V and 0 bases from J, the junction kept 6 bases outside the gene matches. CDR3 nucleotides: TGCGCCAGCAGGGGGACTAGCGGGTTAAGCTCCTACGAGCAGTACTTC. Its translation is CASRGTSGLSSYEQYF.

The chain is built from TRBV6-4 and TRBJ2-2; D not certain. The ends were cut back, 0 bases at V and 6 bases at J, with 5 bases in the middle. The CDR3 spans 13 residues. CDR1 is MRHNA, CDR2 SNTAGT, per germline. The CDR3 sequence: CASSDSFAGELFF. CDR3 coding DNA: TGTGCCAGCAGTGACTCGTTCGCCGGGGAGCTGTTTTTT.

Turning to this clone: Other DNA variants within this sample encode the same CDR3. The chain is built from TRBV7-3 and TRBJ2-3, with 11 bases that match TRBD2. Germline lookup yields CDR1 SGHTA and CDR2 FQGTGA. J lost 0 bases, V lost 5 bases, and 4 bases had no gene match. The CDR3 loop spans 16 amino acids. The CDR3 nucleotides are TGTGCCAGCAGCCTCGGGACTAGCGGTAGCACAGATACGCAGTATTTT. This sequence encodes CASSLGTSGSTDTQYF.

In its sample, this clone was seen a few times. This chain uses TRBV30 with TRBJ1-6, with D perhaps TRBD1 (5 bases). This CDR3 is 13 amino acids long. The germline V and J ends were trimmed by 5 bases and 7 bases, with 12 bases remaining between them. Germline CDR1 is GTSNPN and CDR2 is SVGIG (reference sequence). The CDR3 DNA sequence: TGTGCCTGGTGGGGGGACGGGAATTCACCCCTCCACTTT. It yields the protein CAWWGDGNSPLHF.

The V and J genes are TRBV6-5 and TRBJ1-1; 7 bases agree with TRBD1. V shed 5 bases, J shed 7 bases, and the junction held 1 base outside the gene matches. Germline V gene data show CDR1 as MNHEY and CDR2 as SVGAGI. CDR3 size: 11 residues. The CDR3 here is CASSPGGEAFF. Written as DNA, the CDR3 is TGTGCCAGCAGTCCAGGGGGTGAAGCTTTCTTT.

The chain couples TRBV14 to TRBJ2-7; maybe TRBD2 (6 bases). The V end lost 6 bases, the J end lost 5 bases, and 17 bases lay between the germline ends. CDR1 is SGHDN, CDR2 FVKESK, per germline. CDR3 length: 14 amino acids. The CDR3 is CASSDRLRDHEQYF. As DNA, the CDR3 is TGTGCCAGCAGTGACCGATTGCGGGATCACGAGCAGTACTTC.

The CDR3 DNA reads TGTGCCATCAACCCGGGAGACTACACAGATACGCAGTATTTT. This sequence encodes CAINPGDYTDTQYF. This chain links TRBV10-3 with TRBJ2-3, with D maybe TRBD2 (6 bases). The germline gives CDR1 ENHRY, CDR2 SYGVKD. This CDR3 is 14 amino acids long. V was shortened by 7 bases and J by 2 bases, with 13 bases between the two germline ends.

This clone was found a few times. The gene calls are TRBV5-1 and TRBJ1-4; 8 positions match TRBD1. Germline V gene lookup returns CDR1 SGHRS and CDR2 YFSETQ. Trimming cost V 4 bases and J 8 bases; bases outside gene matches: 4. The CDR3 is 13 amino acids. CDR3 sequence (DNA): TGCGCCAGCAGCCGGGGGACAGGAGAAAAACTGTTTTTT. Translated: CASSRGTGEKLFF.

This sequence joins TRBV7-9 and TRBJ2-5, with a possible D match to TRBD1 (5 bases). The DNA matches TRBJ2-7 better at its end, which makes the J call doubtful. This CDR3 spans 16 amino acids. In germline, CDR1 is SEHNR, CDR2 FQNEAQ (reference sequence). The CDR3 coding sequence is TGTGCCAGCAGCTTAGCGGCAGGGCGGTTTATCGACGAGCAGTACTTC. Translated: CASSLAAGRFIDEQYF.

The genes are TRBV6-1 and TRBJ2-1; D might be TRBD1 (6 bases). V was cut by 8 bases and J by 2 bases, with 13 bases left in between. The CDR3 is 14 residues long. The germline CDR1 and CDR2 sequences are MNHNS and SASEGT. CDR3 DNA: TGTGCCAGCCGAGGGTGGGGGCCCTACAATGAGCAGTTCTTC. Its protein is CASRGWGPYNEQFF.

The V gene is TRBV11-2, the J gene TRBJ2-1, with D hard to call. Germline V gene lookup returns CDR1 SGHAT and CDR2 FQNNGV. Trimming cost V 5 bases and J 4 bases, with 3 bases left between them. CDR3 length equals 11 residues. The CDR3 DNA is TGTGCCAGCAGCCCATACAATGAGCAGTTCTTC. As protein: CASSPYNEQFF.

CDR3 DNA: TGTGCCAGCAGCTTGGACAGGGGGCGCGGAGCTTTCTTT. This translates into CASSLDRGRGAFF. The chain uses TRBV5-6 and TRBJ1-1; TRBD1 matches 9 bases. Losses at the gene ends were 0 bases for V and 10 bases for J; bases not matched to a gene: 4. The germline gives CDR1 SGHDT, CDR2 YYEEEE. This CDR3 has 13 residues.

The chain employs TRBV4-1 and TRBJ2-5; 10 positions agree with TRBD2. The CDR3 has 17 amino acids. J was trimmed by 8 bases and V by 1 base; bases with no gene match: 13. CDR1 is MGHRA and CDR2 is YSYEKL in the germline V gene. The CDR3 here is CASSQASLVAGGRTQYF. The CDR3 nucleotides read TGCGCCAGCAGCCAAGCCTCCCTAGTAGCGGGAGGACGAACCCAGTACTTC.

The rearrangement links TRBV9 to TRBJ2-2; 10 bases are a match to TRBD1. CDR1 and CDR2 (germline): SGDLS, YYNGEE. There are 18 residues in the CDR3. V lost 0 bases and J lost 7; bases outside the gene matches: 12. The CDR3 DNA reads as TGTGCCAGCAGCGTAGCTACGGGGCGACAGGGGGCGGTCGGGGAGCTGTTTTTT. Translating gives CASSVATGRQGAVGELFF.

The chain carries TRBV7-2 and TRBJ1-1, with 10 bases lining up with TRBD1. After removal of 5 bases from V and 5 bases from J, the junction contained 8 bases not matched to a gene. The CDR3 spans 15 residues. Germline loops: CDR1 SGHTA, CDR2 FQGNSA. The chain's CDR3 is CASSPIGTGVTEAFF. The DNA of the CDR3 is TGTGCCAGCAGCCCCATAGGGACAGGGGTTACTGAAGCTTTCTTT.

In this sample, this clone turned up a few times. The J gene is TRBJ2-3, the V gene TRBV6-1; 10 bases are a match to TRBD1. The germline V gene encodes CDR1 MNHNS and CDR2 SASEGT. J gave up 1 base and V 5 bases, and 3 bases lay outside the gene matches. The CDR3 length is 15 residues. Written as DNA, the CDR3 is TGTGCCAGCAGTCCTGGGACAGGGGGCACAGATACGCAGTATTTT. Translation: CASSPGTGGTDTQYF.